Below, 24 T cell receptor beta chains from the same sample are listed, as sequenced in a study of T-cell reconstitution after alpha-beta-depleted transplantation in children. Unique molecular identifiers tagged the TCRbeta library. TCRdb re-called the PCR reads with MiXCR, one entry per CDR3 protein. The sample includes over 200,000 distinct CDR3 sequences, around 9.2% of them seen just once. This material consisted of PBMCs, mostly from graft donor cells, taken 360 days after TCRalphabeta/CD19-depleted stem cell transplant. These receptors all stem from a male patient aged 2 to 9 who had a stem cell transplant for acute myeloid leukemia, so the T cells may come from the graft donor.

The rearrangement links TRBV6-2 or TRBV6-3 to TRBJ2-7; D unclear. The CDR3 has 11 residues. Germline V CDR1 and CDR2: MNHEY, SVGEGT. V was shortened by 5 bases and J by 3 bases, with 5 bases between the two germline ends. CDR3 protein: CASSQVYEQYF. CDR3 in DNA: TGTGCCAGCAGTCAGGTCTACGAGCAGTACTTC.

CDR3: CASSLEGHGYTF. The CDR3 bases are TGTGCCAGCAGCTTAGAGGGGCACGGCTACACCTTC. The chain uses TRBV7-9 and TRBJ1-2, with D possibly TRBD1 on 5 matching bases. CDR3 length: 12 amino acids. Germline V lookup: CDR1 SEHNR, CDR2 FQNEAQ (reference sequence). V lost 1 base and J lost 8, with 8 bases in between.

The gene calls are TRBV5-1 and TRBJ2-5, with a weak D call TRBD1 (6 bases). Germline-derived CDR1 and CDR2 are SGHRS and YFSETQ. V was pared by 9 bases and J by 3 bases, with 12 bases between. The CDR3 sequence is 12 residues long. In DNA form, the CDR3 reads TGCGCCATCAAGGACAGAAAAGAGACCCAGTACTTC. Protein sequence: CAIKDRKETQYF.

The sample holds many counts of this clonotype. The V gene is TRBV5-1, the J gene TRBJ2-5; D gene unclear. Germline CDR1 SGHRS, CDR2 YFSETQ. With 0 bases removed from V and 5 bases from J, the gap between germline ends came to 20 bases. CDR3 length: 17 amino acids. CDR3 protein: CASSLGVRTIVPETQYF. The CDR3 nucleotides read TGCGCCAGCAGCTTGGGGGTACGGACCATCGTCCCGGAGACCCAGTACTTC.

In its sample, this clonotype was seen many times. This CDR3 is CASSPGRGGSGNQPQHF. In DNA, the CDR3 is TGCGCCAGCAGCCCCGGCCGAGGCGGAAGCGGCAATCAGCCCCAGCATTTT. This sequence joins TRBV5-1 and TRBJ1-5; no firm D call. Germline CDR1 and CDR2: SGHRS and YFSETQ. The CDR3 runs 17 residues. V was shortened by 4 bases and J by 2 bases, with 19 bases between the two germline ends.

This clonotype was seen more than once but under ten times. J is TRBJ2-7 and V is TRBV24-1; tentatively, D is TRBD1 or TRBD2 (5 bases each). The CDR3 sequence is 15 residues long. CDR1 and CDR2 from the germline V gene are KGHDR and SFDVKD. Trimming shortened V by 4 bases and J by 6 bases, and 18 bases separated the two germline ends. CDR3 DNA sequence: TGTGCCACCAGTGAGTCGGGGCAGCCGTTGAGCGAGCAGTACGTC. Amino acid sequence: CATSESGQPLSEQYV.

This clonotype was observed a single time. A single base separates this from a much larger clone, so it may be a read error. Here the CDR3 omits its conserved ending phenylalanine or tryptophan, so a read error is the likely source. The V and J genes are TRBV2 and TRBJ1-1, with D possibly matching TRBD1 (5 bases). The germline CDR1 and CDR2 sequences are SNHLY and FYNNEI. V gave up 5 bases and J gave up 11 bases, with 18 bases separating them. This CDR3 contains 13 residues. DNA of the CDR3: TGTGCCAGCAGTTACACAGGTGGCCGTCTCGCTTTCTCT. Translation gives CASSYTGGRLAFS.

This clonotype came up a few times. The rearrangement links TRBV7-8 to TRBJ2-5; the D gene is possibly TRBD2 (6 bases). The length of the CDR3 is 14 residues. V gave up 0 bases and J gave up 2 bases, with 7 bases separating them. In germline, CDR1 is SGHVS, CDR2 FQNEAQ. The CDR3 sequence: CASSLASGQETQYF. The DNA for the CDR3 is TGTGCCAGCAGCTTAGCTAGCGGACAAGAGACCCAGTACTTC.

This clonotype showed up many times. CDR3 bases: TGCAGTGTTCAAGTAGGGGCCGAGCCCGATGGCTACACCTTC. Protein sequence: CSVQVGAEPDGYTF. The chain combines TRBV20-1 with TRBJ1-2, with a weak D call TRBD1 (5 bases). V was shortened by 7 bases and J by 6 bases, with 21 bases between the two germline ends. Per germline, CDR1 DFQATT and CDR2 SNEGSKA (reference sequence). The CDR3 extends over 14 amino acids.

This clonotype was found many times. The rearrangement joins TRBV10-3 to TRBJ2-7; 7 bases align to TRBD1. This CDR3 region has 13 residues. The junction had 1 base not matched to a gene; V was cut back by 4 bases and J by 1 base. The germline V gene has CDR1 ENHRY and CDR2 SYGVKD. CDR3 bases: TGTGCCATCAGTGGACAGGGATCCTACGAGCAGTACTTC. Residues: CAISGQGSYEQYF.

About this clonotype: This may be a read error, as it is one base from a much larger clone. The rearrangement joins TRBV10-3 to TRBJ2-1, with TRBD2 matching over 12 bases. This CDR3 comprises 13 residues. CDR1 is ENHRY and CDR2 is SYGVKD in the germline V gene. CDR3: CTIGLAGGREQFF. CDR3 in DNA: TGTACCATCGGGCTAGCGGGGGGGCGTGAGCAGTTCTTC.

The chain couples TRBV11-2 to TRBJ2-4; the D gene could be TRBD1 or TRBD2 (5 bases each). Germline V gene data show CDR1 as SGHAT and CDR2 as FQNNGV. This CDR3 comprises 13 residues. V dropped 11 bases and J dropped 8 bases, with 19 bases sitting between them. The CDR3 coding sequence is TGTGCCTCACACGGGATTACCAGGGACATTCAGTACTTC. Protein sequence: CASHGITRDIQYF. Full variable domain (missing parts from reference TRBV11-2 and TRBJ2-4): EAGVAQSPRYKIIEKRQSVAFWCNPISGHATLYWYQQILGQGPKLLIQFQNNGVVDDSQLPKDRFSAERLKGVDSTLKIQPAKLEDSAVYLCASHGITRDIQYFGAGTRLSVL.

To note about this clonotype: A single base separates this from a much larger clone, so it may be a read error. This chain uses TRBV6-2 or TRBV6-3 with TRBJ2-1, with D tentatively TRBD2 (5 bases). Germline CDR1 is MNHEY and CDR2 is SVGEGT. The CDR3 spans 17 residues. DNA for the CDR3: TGTGCCAGCAGATGGTCGTTCGGACTGAGCTCCTACAATCAGCAGTTCTTC. Encoded protein: CASRWSFGLSSYNQQFF.

V usage is TRBV5-1 and J usage is TRBJ1-1; D possibly corresponds to TRBD1 (5 bases). CDR3 length equals 16 residues. Germline V lookup: CDR1 SGHRS, CDR2 YFSETQ. The V and J ends lost 8 bases and 6 bases respectively, with 26 bases between them. CDR3 bases: TGCGCCAGTGTCCACGGCGGGTTACACGGGACCTCTGAAGCTTTCTTT. Translating gives CASVHGGLHGTSEAFF.

The V gene is TRBV5-1, the J gene TRBJ2-2; weak D call: TRBD2 (5 bases). V dropped 1 base and J dropped 6 bases, with 19 bases sitting between them. The CDR3 length is 17 residues. From germline, CDR1 is SGHRS and CDR2 YFSETQ. CDR3 sequence reads: CASSLRLDFLQSGELFF. The CDR3 nucleotides are TGCGCCAGCAGCTTGAGGCTGGACTTCCTTCAATCCGGGGAGCTGTTTTTT.

This clonotype was seen more than once but under ten times. This chain links TRBV7-2 with TRBJ2-2; 9 bases map to TRBD1. V lost 4 bases and J lost 2; bases outside the gene matches: 5. This CDR3 has 16 amino acids. Germline V lookup: CDR1 SGHTA, CDR2 FQGNSA. CDR3 bases: TGTGCCAGCAGCTCCGCGGGACAGGGAAACACCGGGGAGCTGTTTTTT. This encodes CASSSAGQGNTGELFF.

Ten or more counts support this clonotype. V is TRBV20-1 and J is TRBJ2-2, with a possible D match to TRBD2 (5 bases). The length of the CDR3 is 13 residues. Germline lookup yields CDR1 DFQATT and CDR2 SNEGSKA (reference sequence). Trimming took off 4 bases at V and 1 base at J, with 7 bases between the two ends. The CDR3 here is CSAISVNTGELFF. The DNA for the CDR3 is TGCAGTGCTATTAGCGTGAACACCGGGGAGCTGTTTTTT.

This sequence joins TRBV11-2 and TRBJ2-3; TRBD2 agrees at 12 bases. Germline V gene lookup returns CDR1 SGHAT and CDR2 FQNNGV. The V segment lost 0 bases and the J segment 5 bases; nucleotides outside the gene matches: 9. CDR3 length equals 18 residues. The CDR3 DNA is TGTGCCAGCAGCTTAGAGGTGCTAGCGGGGGGGCCGGGAGATACGCAGTATTTT. This sequence encodes CASSLEVLAGGPGDTQYF.

At least ten counts were recorded for this clonotype. The chain recombines TRBV20-1 with TRBJ2-7; the D call may be TRBD1 or TRBD2 (5 bases each). CDR3 length: 12 residues. V was cut by 3 bases and J by 0 bases, with 6 bases left in between. From germline, CDR1 is DFQATT and CDR2 SNEGSKA (reference sequence). The CDR3 nucleotides are TGCAGTGCTAGCGGGACCTCCTACGAGCAGTACTTC. Its translation is CSASGTSYEQYF.

The rearrangement links TRBV10-3 to TRBJ2-1; D is perhaps TRBD1 (5 bases). CDR3 length: 14 amino acids. Germline V gene data show CDR1 as ENHRY and CDR2 as SYGVKD. The V gene lost 4 bases and the J gene lost 5 bases, with 12 bases spanning the gap. CDR3 protein: CAISAAGNHNEQFF. CDR3 coding DNA: TGTGCCATCAGTGCAGCAGGGAACCACAATGAGCAGTTCTTC.

This clonotype has a count of ten or more. The rearrangement links TRBV6-5 to TRBJ2-7; TRBD1 aligns across 8 bases. The CDR3 has 14 residues. Trimming at V came to 4 bases and at J to 8 bases, leaving 10 bases not matched to a gene. Germline-derived CDR1 and CDR2 are MNHEY and SVGAGI. The CDR3 sequence: CASSFPKTGDKQYF. CDR3 nucleotides: TGTGCCAGCAGTTTCCCGAAGACAGGGGACAAGCAGTACTTC.

The chain recombines TRBV20-1 with TRBJ2-7, with a possible D match to TRBD2 (6 bases). The germline V gene encodes CDR1 DFQATT and CDR2 SNEGSKA (reference sequence). V was cut by 0 bases and J by 2 bases, with 11 bases left in between. The CDR3 has 14 residues. The CDR3, as DNA: TGCAGTGCTAGAGACCTGACTAGTACCTACGAGCAGTACTTC. The encoded protein is CSARDLTSTYEQYF.

The chain is built from TRBV7-8 and TRBJ2-7; D is ambiguous. The V end was cut by 6 bases, the J end by 3 bases, with 9 bases between. The CDR3 covers 12 residues. Looked up from germline, CDR1 is SGHVS and CDR2 is FQNEAQ. CDR3 in DNA: TGTGCCAGCAGTTTCACAGTCTACGAGCAGTACTTC. This codes for CASSFTVYEQYF.

The chain has TRBV9 and TRBJ2-1; 9 bases match TRBD2. In germline, CDR1 is SGDLS, CDR2 YYNGEE. J gave up 0 bases and V 4 bases, and 8 bases lay outside the gene matches. This CDR3 region has 17 residues. CDR3 nucleotides: TGTGCCAGCAGCAAGGCGGGAGGGGGCAGCTCCTACAATGAGCAGTTCTTC. Protein product: CASSKAGGGSSYNEQFF.